Below are 19 T cell receptor beta chains sequenced from a single sample in a study of blood T cells in healthy people across ages. Primed by a sample-barcoded 5' primer and a J-beta primer mix, a second PCR proceeded for 7 to 11 cycles. MiXCR was run by TCRdb on the 5' RACE reads, yielding one entry per CDR3 protein. The sample lists 650,000 to 800,000 distinct CDR3 sequences; around 50% were seen once. Sequences were obtained from blood. The receptors come from a woman older than 75 in good health.

On this clonotype itself: A much larger clone lies one base from this, so it may be a read error. V is TRBV2 and J is TRBJ2-4; 7 bases map to TRBD2. The last part of the DNA fits TRBJ2-7 better; the J call may be wrong. The CDR3 extends over 12 amino acids. Looked up from germline, CDR1 is SNHLY and CDR2 is FYNNEI. CDR3 in amino acids: CANSYTSDEQYF. CDR3 bases: TGTGCCAACAGCTATACTAGCGACGAGCAGTACTTC.

With regard to this clonotype: A read error may explain this, as a much larger clone is one base away. This chain links TRBV20-1 with TRBJ2-5, with D tentatively TRBD2 (6 bases). Germline V gene sequence: CDR1 DFQATT, CDR2 SNEGSKA (reference sequence). The CDR3 has 15 amino acids. Trimming removed 2 bases at V and 11 bases at J, with 24 bases between. CDR3 protein: CSARKGGSAMDEQYF. The DNA for the CDR3 is TGCAGTGCTAGAAAGGGAGGTAGCGCCATGGATGAGCAGTACTTC.

The genes are TRBV25-1 and TRBJ1-3, with D possibly being TRBD1 (5 bases). This CDR3 has 13 residues. Germline CDR1 is MGHDK and CDR2 is SYGVNS. Between the trimmed V and J ends, which lost 6 bases and 2 bases, there was a span of 8 bases. CDR3 loop: CASSGGPGNTIYF. DNA of the CDR3: TGTGCCAGCAGCGGGGGTCCTGGAAACACCATATATTTT.

This clonotype was counted many times. The V call is TRBV6-4, the J call TRBJ1-5, with no clear D. The germline gives CDR1 MRHNA, CDR2 SNTAGT. This CDR3 comprises 14 residues. The V and J ends lost 2 bases and 0 bases respectively, with 5 bases between them. DNA for the CDR3: TGTGCCAGCAGTGACGGCTATAGCAATCAGCCCCAGCATTTT. Translating gives CASSDGYSNQPQHF.

J is TRBJ1-2 and V is TRBV29-1, with 8 bases lining up with TRBD1. CDR1 and CDR2 (germline): SQVTM, ANQGSEA. V shed 7 bases and J 2 bases; nucleotides not matched to a gene: 3. This CDR3 is built from 12 residues. The CDR3 region is CSAGQGNYGYTF. CDR3 coding DNA: TGCAGCGCAGGACAGGGCAACTATGGCTACACCTTC.

The chain is built from TRBV4-1 and TRBJ2-6, with D possibly matching TRBD1 (6 bases). The CDR3 is made up of 18 amino acids. Germline CDR1 MGHRA, CDR2 YSYEKL. V lost 2 bases and J 0 bases, leaving 14 bases between the germline ends. The CDR3 sequence: CASSQKTGAISGANVLTF. DNA for the CDR3: TGCGCCAGCAGCCAAAAGACAGGAGCAATCTCTGGGGCCAACGTCCTGACTTTC.

This chain uses TRBV7-2 with TRBJ2-7; 10 positions match TRBD2. The CDR3 has 18 residues. After removal of 4 bases from V and 0 bases from J, the junction contained 12 bases not matched to a gene. The germline gives CDR1 SGHTA, CDR2 FQGNSA. The CDR3 sequence is CASSSPGGSGRSSYEQYF. The CDR3 DNA reads as TGTGCCAGCAGCTCTCCGGGGGGTAGCGGGAGGAGCTCCTACGAGCAGTACTTC.

J is TRBJ2-5 and V is TRBV27, with a possible D match to TRBD2 (6 bases). The CDR3 spans 13 residues. Germline values: CDR1 MNHEY, CDR2 SMNVEV (reference sequence). V dropped 5 bases and J dropped 7 bases, with 14 bases sitting between them. The CDR3 loop reads CASSPAGSGTQYF. In DNA, the CDR3 is TGTGCCAGCAGTCCGGCGGGGAGCGGGACCCAGTACTTC.

This clonotype was counted ten times or more. The V gene is TRBV5-1, the J gene TRBJ2-7; D remains unclear. Trimming removed 0 bases at V and 6 bases at J, with 7 bases between. The CDR3 spans 12 residues. The germline CDR1 and CDR2 sequences are SGHRS and YFSETQ. The CDR3 sequence is CASSLGHIEQYF. For the CDR3, the DNA is TGCGCCAGCAGCTTGGGCCACATCGAGCAGTACTTC.

There are a few counts of this clonotype. This chain connects TRBV2 to TRBJ2-1; D perhaps matches TRBD1 (5 bases). With 6 bases removed from V and 3 bases from J, the gap between germline ends came to 18 bases. The length of the CDR3 is 16 residues. Germline V lookup: CDR1 SNHLY, CDR2 FYNNEI. The CDR3 reads CASRAPKADNYNEQFF. In DNA form, the CDR3 reads TGTGCCAGCAGGGCCCCAAAGGCGGACAACTACAATGAGCAGTTCTTC. The variable domain in full, with the rest retrieved from reference TRBV2 and TRBJ2-1, is EPEVTQTPSHQVTQMGQEVILRCVPISNHLYFYWYRQILGQKVEFLVSFYNNEISEKSEIFDDQFSVERPDGSNFTLKIRSTKLEDSAMYFCASRAPKADNYNEQFFGPGTRLTVL.

This clonotype came up a few times. The chain has TRBV28 and TRBJ2-3, with D possibly called TRBD1 or TRBD2 (5 bases each). Germline loops: CDR1 MDHEN, CDR2 SYDVKM. Trimming pared 5 bases from V and 2 bases from J, leaving 17 bases between. The CDR3 consists of 16 residues. CDR3 amino acids: CASSPGTTHYTDTQYF. CDR3 sequence (DNA): TGTGCCAGCAGTCCGGGGACCACCCACTACACAGATACGCAGTATTTT. The variable domain in full, with the rest retrieved from reference TRBV28 and TRBJ2-3, is DVKVTQSSRYLVKRTGEKVFLECVQDMDHENMFWYRQDPGLGLRLIYFSYDVKMKEKGDIPEGYSVSREKKERFSLILESASTNQTSMYLCASSPGTTHYTDTQYFGPGTRLTVL.

The chain is built from TRBV12-3 or TRBV12-4 and TRBJ1-6; D remains ambiguous. The CDR3 length is 16 residues. Trimming left V 4 bases short and J 9 bases short, with 19 bases between. The CDR3: CASSSGFSRSVSPLHF. The CDR3 DNA reads TGTGCCAGCAGTTCGGGCTTCTCCAGGTCGGTTTCACCCCTCCACTTT.

As concerns this clonotype: Just one base apart from a much larger clone, this may be a read error. This chain joins TRBV4-2 and TRBJ2-5; TRBD1 agrees at 9 bases. Trimming cost V 3 bases and J 4 bases; bases outside gene matches: 6. The CDR3 length is 15 residues. Per the germline V gene, CDR1 is LGHNA and CDR2 is YNFKEQ. The CDR3 reads CASSQDRGPRETQYF. The CDR3 region has the DNA TGTGCCAGCAGCCAGGACAGGGGACCTCGAGAGACCCAGTACTTC.

This clonotype was seen a handful of times. The chain combines TRBV2 with TRBJ2-1; 8 bases map to TRBD1. CDR1 SNHLY and CDR2 FYNNEI come from the germline V gene. CDR3 length equals 14 residues. J lost 5 bases, V lost 6 bases, and 6 bases had no gene match. In DNA form, the CDR3 reads TGTGCCAGCAGCTATTTGGGACAGGACAATGAGCAGTTCTTC. The encoded protein is CASSYLGQDNEQFF.

This clonotype was counted many times. J is TRBJ1-2 and V is TRBV5-1; possible D gene TRBD1, 6 bases. The CDR3 is made up of 14 amino acids. Germline CDR1 reads SGHRS; CDR2 reads YFSETQ. V lost 2 bases and J 3 bases, leaving 11 bases between the germline ends. The CDR3 nucleotides are TGCGCCAGCAGCTTTGGGACACCCGACTATGGCTACACCTTC. Translated: CASSFGTPDYGYTF.

This clonotype was found a few times. The V call is TRBV28, the J call TRBJ2-1; perhaps TRBD2 as D (5 bases). V lost 8 bases to trimming and J lost 4 bases, with 9 bases between them. CDR1 is MDHEN, CDR2 SYDVKM, per germline. There are 12 residues in the CDR3. The DNA for the CDR3 is TGTGCCAGCCGGACTGCTTACAATGAGCAGTTCTTC. This translates into CASRTAYNEQFF.

The chain joins TRBV7-2 to TRBJ2-7; TRBD1 aligns across 9 bases. The J call could be wrong; TRBJ2-5 is a better fit for the DNA end. CDR1 and CDR2 (germline): SGHTA, FQGNSA. The CDR3 runs 14 residues. CDR3 in DNA: TGTGCCAGCAGCTCGACAGGGGGGATGGAGACCCAGTACTTC. Encoded protein: CASSSTGGMETQYF.

This clonotype was observed many times. This chain links TRBV20-1 with TRBJ2-5; D gene unclear. The CDR3 runs 12 residues. Germline V gene sequence: CDR1 DFQATT, CDR2 SNEGSKA (reference sequence). Trimming left V 5 bases short and J 5 bases short, with 12 bases between. DNA for the CDR3: TGCAGTGCTGTAGACGAGGCGGAGACCCAGTACTTC. It yields the protein CSAVDEAETQYF.

The chain joins TRBV28 to TRBJ2-7; perhaps D is TRBD1 or TRBD2 (6 bases each). V was trimmed by 10 bases and J by 4 bases, leaving 14 bases between them. This CDR3 is 12 amino acids long. Germline lookup yields CDR1 MDHEN and CDR2 SYDVKM. The CDR3 is CATQRGGYEQYF. CDR3 in DNA: TGTGCCACCCAGAGAGGGGGGTACGAGCAGTACTTC.